This TCR beta chain was documented in a study of CD8 T cells in Susac syndrome. Study context: The sequenced Susac syndrome patients included six who had clinically active disease and roughly 8 who were in remission. Study outcomes and limitations: The authors acknowledged that their TCR sequencing and HLA analysis involved a relatively small number of individuals.

RNA, at about 0.45 to 1 ug, was reverse transcribed with random hexamers. TCRdb recomputed calls from the immunoSEQ multiplex PCR reads with MiXCR, one row per CDR3 protein. This sample has 170,000 or so distinct CDR3 sequences, with around 94% found just once. Remarks on this clonotype: Its antigen is not identified.

Losses at the gene ends were 1 base for V and 9 bases for J; bases not matched to a gene: 8. Looked up from germline, CDR1 is LGHDT and CDR2 is YNNKEL (reference sequence). CDR3 length: 15 amino acids. Sequencing targeted TCR beta in T cells from blood (CD8+ and CD4+). The V call is TRBV3-1, the J call TRBJ2-1, with TRBD2 matching over 8 bases. The source material was CD4+ T cells from PBMCs. This sequence originates from a human donor with Susac syndrome. Here the CDR3 reads CASSQVRGGFVEQFF. CDR3 sequence (DNA): TGTGCCAGCAGCCAAGTTCGGGGGGGGTTTGTTGAGCAGTTCTTC.